The entry below describes one T cell receptor beta chain. Its antigen target is currently unknown. Per-base qualities were not stored, and no clone one base away is much larger. This sample was included in a study of cytomegalovirus exposure and HLA in healthy donors (dated 2017 in TCRdb). Describing the broader study: An earlier analysis of about 530 of the donors reported 276 Gb of sequence data and 117 million unique TCR beta sequences obtained from around 180 million T cells. In a later genetic analysis, genome-wide SNP genotypes for about 65% of the roughly 670 donors were used, and that subset was treated as a discovery cohort. The study was designed to test whether signatures of past pathogen exposure could be identified by cataloging public T cell receptors. Rather than using new phenotypic data, the later analysis identified candidate immune exposures from TCR beta sequences and from how often those sequences occurred across donors. The number of typed donors differed by locus: 629-630 for A, B, C, DRB1 and DQB1; 500 to 550 for DQA1; approximately 610 for DPA1; and around 490 for DPB1. Besides the first cohort of 500 to 700 subjects, a separate validation cohort made up of 120 different subjects was used. Donor age, sex, ethnicity and CMV serostatus were collected together with the repertoire data. The study used immunosequencing to profile the T cell repertoires of approximately 630 subjects and linked those repertoires to cytomegalovirus serostatus. Four or five DR-DQ haplotypes were handled as single units for association and clustering because linkage in the cohort was strong. Every discovery cohort repertoire had been produced on one sequencing platform. About 300 gigabases of sequencing data and approximately 85 million unique TCR sequences were included in an early release covering 550 to 650 HLA-typed donors. To study patterns of TCR occurrence, a later analysis re-analyzed previously published TCR beta repertoires from 550 to 800 donors and added high-resolution HLA genotyping. Among about 410 genotyped donors of the cohort, an average of about 220,000 unique TCR beta nucleotide sequences was sequenced per donor, of which 15% to 20% were non-productive. To predict cytomegalovirus infection status, the study brought together high-throughput TCR immunosequencing, statistical association of individual TCRs with disease status, and machine learning. Among the roughly 400 genotyped donors, around 81% belonged to the genetic ancestry cluster associated with self-reported Caucasian donors. An earlier analysis of fewer than 750 of the donors used high-throughput TCR beta sequencing to judge whether each TCR beta V gene segment behaved as functional or pseudogenic. HLA typing covered class I and class II loci at four-digit resolution. Paper-wide results and their limitations: For the cohort, immune exposure information was limited to CMV serostatus. According to a later analysis, TCR association rates differed among HLA loci, with DRB1 alleles showing the most associated TCRs and HLA-C alleles showing the fewest. A later genetic analysis associated a missense DCLRE1C variant with V-gene and J-gene trimming of TCR beta chains, and an independent cohort replicated the association. The classifier was reported to diagnose cytomegalovirus status with high specificity and sensitivity in both the original cohort and the validation cohort. A total of about 150 TCR beta chains were listed by the study as associated with cytomegalovirus. Presence/absence analyses assumed roughly uniform sequencing depth across donors, an assumption that may not hold. Correlated functional status among segregating V segments might reflect linkage disequilibrium, but an unknown experimental factor could not be ruled out. Some IMGT-functional V segments, including TRBV6-2 and TRBV6-3, could not be told apart with the 87-base-pair reads, so those segments were excluded. At a false discovery rate of 0.05, a later analysis linked 15,000 to 20,000 TCR beta sequences to specific HLA alleles. According to the authors, the approach could potentially be generalized to other disease states and immunological phenotypes. Some 16 rarely observed V segments, including chromosome 9 orphons, were excluded from the earlier analysis of about 500 of the donors because counts were too low. A further reported finding was that TCR beta sequences accurately predicted the HLA-A and HLA-B alleles for most subjects in the first cohort. In vitro tests confirmed that three of the cytomegalovirus-associated TCR beta chains recognize cytomegalovirus antigens. Most CMV-associated TCR beta chains appeared to be HLA-restricted in a later analysis, and the HLA associations seemed to be driven largely by CMV exposure. Because HLA typing was missing for some donors at each locus, association tests included only the typed subset. Assigning TCR associations to individual alleles was difficult when HLA alleles, especially DR and DQ, strongly co-occurred. In a later analysis, HLA-associated TCR beta chains were found to be more clonally expanded and to have lower generation probabilities than equally common non-associated chains. While some public TCRs were present in many individuals, most TCR sequences turned up only very rarely across donors. In a later genetic analysis, fewer N-insertions in productive TCRs were reported among donors in an Asian-associated ancestry cluster than the roughly 710-donor mean. A cluster of highly shared sequence variants was judged likely to be a technical artifact of the sequencing pipeline. Several of the top co-occurrence clusters appeared to be linked to parvovirus B19, influenza, CMV and Epstein-Barr virus, according to a later analysis. This cohort had only TCR beta chains sequenced, and the lack of alpha or paired-chain data limited which features could be detected. Broadly in line with IMGT annotations, most TCR beta V segments showed up in productive rearrangements about 87% or about 30% of the time in an earlier analysis of approximately 640 of the donors.

The cohort comprised under 700 healthy bone marrow donors. At the time of sampling, all cohort members were nominally healthy, though unrecorded immune exposures were likely present. The donor was CMV seropositive and belonged to the group of 250 to 300 seropositive cohort members. A peripheral blood sample was provided by each donor, and peripheral blood mononuclear cells were used for TCR beta sequencing. Genomic DNA extraction from the blood cell samples was performed with the Qiagen DNeasy Blood Extraction Kit. From the cysteine through the phenylalanine, the CDR3 covers 13 amino acids. Here the CDR3 DNA is all that survives: 39 bases in frame from base 1. The germline V gene sets CDR1 to MDHEN and CDR2 to SYDVKM. V is pared back by 3 bases and J by 4 bases, with 9 bases lying between the germline termini. Library prep was done by the immunoSEQ multiplex PCR assay. For the multiplex PCR, a mixture combining 60 forward primers for TCR Vbeta segments and 13 reverse primers for TCR Jbeta segments was used. The CDR3 region of rearranged TCR beta genes was amplified from genomic DNA by a multiplex PCR assay. The Illumina HiSeq System was used to sequence the amplified TCR beta libraries as 87-base-pair reads. Per the original workflow: Across the roughly 700 repertoires, a later analysis counted approximately 83 million unique TCR beta chains, roughly 11 million of which were shared by at least two donors. Raw reads were error-corrected and collapsed into unique sequences by a nearest-neighbor algorithm in which closely related sequences were merged to remove PCR and sequencing errors. Alignment of CDR3 sequences to IMGT reference sequences was used to assign V, D and J gene segments. For a sequence to be retained, a match of at least six nucleotides to both a V gene segment and a J gene segment was required. Rearrangements were classified as productive when the CDR3 lacked stop codons and remained in frame with V and J, and all other rearrangements were classified as non-productive. Following IMGT convention, CDR3 was defined as the stretch from the second conserved V-encoded cysteine to the conserved J-encoded phenylalanine. In an earlier analysis of around 640 of the donors, sequences lacking an unambiguous match to a single V gene segment were excluded. In an earlier analysis of about 590 of the donors, a V segment was called functional when productive rearrangements were above 56.7%, and segregating when the standard deviation between donors exceeded 5%. A statistical classification framework was built for diagnosing cytomegalovirus status from the catalog of TCR beta chain sequences. In a later analysis, V and J genes were assigned by comparing TCR nucleotide sequences against IMGT/GENE-DB human TR gene sequences. A later analysis assigned CDR3 sequences and most-parsimonious VDJ recombination scenarios with the TCRdist pipeline. In a later analysis, each TCR beta chain was defined by its CDR3 amino acid sequence together with its V-gene family, and reads lacking a unique V-gene family were excluded. To address suspected cross-contamination and a sequencing artifact, a later analysis removed around 590 highly shared, low-generation-probability nucleotide sequences. In a later analysis, a clonal expansion index for each public chain was calculated from normalized within-repertoire ranks of inferred template counts. A later analysis computed generation probabilities with a VDJ recombination model fitted to out-of-frame rearrangements, and checked the results against IGoR. Hypergeometric tests were used in a later analysis to score TCR-TCR, TCR-HLA and TCR-CMV co-occurrence, with a repertoire-size bias correction applied to the TCR pairs. A later analysis estimated false discovery rates by permuting HLA or CMV assignments 20 times. In a later analysis, co-occurring TCRs were grouped using DBSCAN, and TCRdist sequence similarity was added for clustering within HLA-allele-positive subsets. For co-occurrence clustering, repertoires with fewer than 30,000 or more than 120,000 public chains were excluded, along with a handful of repertoires with anomalous nucleotide sharing. The table comes from immuneACCESS by way of TCRdb, which keeps in-frame sequences with V and J called. Part of the clones is missing from these tables; in studies checked, under half for an unresolved V gene and the rest for unknown reasons. V and J calls plus clone size are reproduced from that table; the DNA served to infer D and trimming. This sample gives about 170,000 clones in total; just under 85% of them show up just once. 4.8% of the sample belongs to the ten largest clones.

Sequencing was carried out using PBMCs. This clonotype originated in a girl aged 10 to 17 in good health and CMV-seropositive. The rearrangement combines TRBV28 with TRBJ1-2; the D segment could be TRBD1, given 5 matching bases. In nucleotides, the sequence is TGTGCCAGCAGTTTCGACAGCCCCTATGGCTACACCTTC. Its protein is CASSFDSPYGYTF.